This TCR beta chain was recorded in a study of shared clonotypes between healthy human individuals (dated by TCRdb to between 2020 and 2021). For the study in its entirety: The cohort comprised a couple of women and three men aged 18 to 49 years. Libraries were prepared and TCR repertoires were sequenced by different laboratories using diverse techniques, in order to increase sequencing depth and limit assay-specific biases. To estimate repertoire size and how much clonotype sharing occurs between individuals, the study deeply sequenced the blood TCR repertoires of five healthy adults. Between about 0.85 and 10 billion PBMCs per donor were obtained by leukapheresis. For each donor, three plates each were used for CD4 naive and CD4 memory, two plates were used for CD8 naive, and one plate was used for CD8 memory. General conclusions and limits of the study: Because the study included only a small number of donors, the genetic and exposure-history diversity represented was limited. Larger estimated clonotype richness was generally found for naive subsets than for memory subsets. Based on pairwise subsampling, the degree of clonotype sharing among donors was expected to be affected by sequencing depth. Higher generation probabilities were observed for clonotypes shared by all four sorted-subset donors than for non-shared clonotypes. When several donors were compared, the shared fraction of clonotypes was about 5% for naive CD4, less than 4% for naive CD8, more than 2% for memory CD4, and 0.4% for memory CD8. Rarefaction of sorted-subset datasets indicated incomplete sequencing despite the large sequencing depth. Only blood was sampled, and tissue TCR repertoires likely differ from those in blood.

On this clone itself: It lacks a known antigen. No quality values exist for individual bases; no much larger clone is one base distant.

The trim is 5 bases for V and 7 bases for J, with a gap of 15 bases between the germline ends. CDR1 SGHTA and CDR2 FQGTGA are derived from the germline V gene. The CDR3 holds 14 amino acids from the cysteine to the phenylalanine. The DNA shown is the 42-base CDR3, in frame from base 1. Using the deep immunoSEQ assay, TCR CDR3 regions were amplified from genomic DNA by multiplex PCR. Genomic DNA extracted from each cell subset was distributed evenly over all wells of several immunoSEQ 96-well plates, and each plate served as one replicate. For sorted subsets, around 0.2 ug genomic DNA, equal to tens of thousands of T cell genomes, was loaded into each replicate PCR. The purified libraries were quantified using a Qubit 3.0 fluorometer, sized with a Bioanalyzer 2100, and then quantified again using the KAPA Library Quantification kit. Each immunoSEQ 96-well plate was sequenced on its own single-read 150-cycle Illumina NextSeq 550 flow cell. Under the source paper's analysis protocol: Because only junctional sequences without quality scores were contained in the immunoSEQ output, filtering matching that applied to full-length reads could not be performed. To assign V/J genes and CDR3, sequences were annotated against IMGT germline references using PyIR, a Python wrapper for IgBLAST v1.9. Any read was removed if the V/J assignment was weak (E-value above 1e-6), the CDR3 was missing, or the read contained stop codons, out-of-frame junctions, or ambiguous translated residues. V3J clonotypes were defined by identical inferred V gene, J gene, and CDR3 amino acid sequence. Percentage overlap between repertoires was calculated by dividing the number of shared unique clonotypes by the size of the smaller repertoire. Richness of each repertoire was evaluated using RTK rarefaction, the Chao1 estimator, and Recon v2.1 estimates of unobserved clonotypes. OLGA was used to compute generation probabilities for all TCRbeta clonotypes that the gDNA method yielded from a few donors. Sourced from immuneACCESS, this table was stored by TCRdb with only in-frame sequences that have V and J called. A share of the clones is absent; for the studies checked, an unresolved V gene accounts for under half, and the remainder has no known explanation. For V, J and clone size, that table is used; D and trimming come from the DNA. The table for this sample lists about 660,000 clones; over 65% of them were counted only once. Over 1.5% of the sample lies in the top ten.

Donors were healthy HIV-negative adults with no recently reported acute infections or vaccinations. All donors were Caucasian adults living in Nashville, Tennessee, USA. Magnetic negative selection was used to enrich CD4+ T cells, after which naive cells were positively selected on CD45RA and the negative fraction became the memory subset. Blood was collected by leukapheresis, and PBMCs were isolated by Ficoll-Histopaque density gradient centrifugation and then cryopreserved in liquid nitrogen vapor phase. Purity and quantity of every magnetically sorted T cell population were checked by analytical flow cytometry. Genomic DNA was isolated from each sorted fraction and quantified by UV absorbance on a Nanodrop 2000c.

Sequencing was done on a sample of memory CD4+ T cells sorted from blood. Read against the paper, the sample's cell subset or site label means: CD45RA-negative fraction. This TCR was recovered from a woman aged 30 to 39 in good health. The chain uses TRBV7-3 and TRBJ2-1; the D gene identity is not certain. The CDR3 protein sequence reads: CASSPPNSRNEQFF. The DNA sequence is given as TGTGCCAGCAGCCCGCCCAACAGCCGTAATGAGCAGTTCTTC.